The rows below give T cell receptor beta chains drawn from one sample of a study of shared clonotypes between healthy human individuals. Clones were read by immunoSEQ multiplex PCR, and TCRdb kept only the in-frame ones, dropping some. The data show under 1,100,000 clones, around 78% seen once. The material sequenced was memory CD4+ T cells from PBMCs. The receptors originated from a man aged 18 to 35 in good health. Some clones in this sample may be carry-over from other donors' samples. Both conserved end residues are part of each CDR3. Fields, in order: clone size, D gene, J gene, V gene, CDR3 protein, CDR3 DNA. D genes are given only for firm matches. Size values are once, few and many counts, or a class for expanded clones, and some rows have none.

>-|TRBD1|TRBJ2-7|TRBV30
CACRGQVYEQYF
TGTGCCTGCCGGGGACAGGTTTACGAGCAGTACTTC
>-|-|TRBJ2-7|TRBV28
CASSLEGAPPYEQYF
TGTGCCAGCAGTTTGGAGGGGGCCCCCCCTTACGAGCAGTACTTC
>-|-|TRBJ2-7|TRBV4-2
CASSPTPGATYEQYF
TGTGCCAGCAGCCCTACCCCGGGGGCAACCTACGAGCAGTACTTC
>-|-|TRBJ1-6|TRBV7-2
CASSLGGALGTTLHF
TGTGCCAGCAGCTTAGGGGGGGCCTTAGGGACCACCCTCCACTTT
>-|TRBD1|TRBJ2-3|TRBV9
CASSVVGTGVTDTQYF
TGTGCCAGCAGCGTAGTGGGGACAGGGGTGACAGATACGCAGTATTTT
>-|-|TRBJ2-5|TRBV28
CASSSPDRGSETQYF
TGTGCCAGCAGTTCACCGGACCGAGGGTCAGAGACCCAGTACTTC
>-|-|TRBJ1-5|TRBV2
CASSAGSSQPQHF
TGTGCCAGCAGTGCAGGGTCTAGTCAGCCCCAGCATTTT
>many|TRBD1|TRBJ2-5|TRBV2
CASSAGTGGETQYF
TGTGCCAGCAGTGCAGGGACAGGGGGGGAGACCCAGTACTTC
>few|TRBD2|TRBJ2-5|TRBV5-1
CASSLWRESTTTETQYF
TGCGCCAGCAGCTTGTGGCGGGAGTCAACAACCACAGAGACCCAGTACTTC
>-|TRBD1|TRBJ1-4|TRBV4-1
CASSQDLEGATNEKLFF
TGCGCCAGCAGCCAAGACTTAGAGGGGGCGACTAATGAAAAACTGTTTTTT
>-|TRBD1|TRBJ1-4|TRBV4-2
CASSLGQGDPSRQKEKLFF
TGTGCCAGCAGCCTTGGACAGGGGGACCCAAGTCGGCAGAAAGAAAAACTGTTTTTT
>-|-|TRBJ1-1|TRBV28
CASSWDVRGRQGPYTEAFF
TGTGCCAGCAGTTGGGATGTCAGGGGAAGGCAGGGACCTTACACTGAAGCTTTCTTT
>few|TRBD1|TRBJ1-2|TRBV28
CASSLGQQIYGYTF
TGTGCCAGCAGTTTGGGACAGCAAATCTATGGCTACACCTTC
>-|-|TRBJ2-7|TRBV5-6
CASSLAKSSSNYEQYF
TGTGCCAGCAGCTTGGCCAAGTCATCCTCAAACTACGAGCAGTACTTC
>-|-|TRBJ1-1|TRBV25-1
CASSEWGRSEAFF
TGTGCCAGCAGTGAATGGGGGAGGTCTGAAGCTTTCTTT
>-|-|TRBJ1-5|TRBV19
CASSRQGQQPQHF
TGTGCCAGTAGTCGTCAGGGGCAGCAGCCCCAGCATTTT
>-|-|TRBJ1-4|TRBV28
CASSSSRGSYNEKLFF
TGTGCCAGCAGTTCCTCCCGGGGATCCTATAATGAAAAACTGTTTTTT
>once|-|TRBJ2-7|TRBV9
CASSVDSGRDYEQYF
TGTGCCAGCAGCGTAGATTCCGGACGGGACTACGAGCAGTACTTC
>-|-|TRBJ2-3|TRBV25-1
CASSWDPSTDTQYF
TGTGCCAGCAGTTGGGACCCTAGCACAGATACGCAGTATTTT
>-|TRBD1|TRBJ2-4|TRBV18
CASSLGQGIDIQYF
TGTGCCAGCTCACTTGGACAGGGGATAGACATTCAGTACTTC
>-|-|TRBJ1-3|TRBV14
CASSPRGGARNTIYF
TGTGCCAGCAGCCCCCGCGGGGGGGCGAGAAACACCATATATTTT
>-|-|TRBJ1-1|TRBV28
CASSRQVEAFF
TGTGCCAGCAGTCGGCAGGTTGAAGCTTTCTTT
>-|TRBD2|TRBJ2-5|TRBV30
CAWSASGTPETQYF
TGTGCCTGGAGTGCTAGCGGGACCCCCGAGACCCAGTACTTC